Listed here are 9 T cell receptor beta chains from one sample, sequenced in a study of blood T cell repertoires in COVID-19 (TCRdb year 2020). Library construction relied on the immunoSEQ multiplex PCR assay. TCRdb took this table from immuneACCESS and kept in-frame rearrangements with V and J called. Such tables lack part of the clones; where checked against another copy, unresolved V genes explain under half of the gap, and the rest is unexplained. The sample table holds tens of thousands of clones, of which roughly nine tenths were seen once. The ten most abundant clones make up about 4.8% of the sample. Sample: peripheral blood. The receptor set was obtained from a man aged 55 to 69 with COVID-19, enrolled during active disease.

The V and J genes are TRBV10-3 and TRBJ1-2, with D tentatively TRBD1 (5 bases). The germline V gene has CDR1 ENHRY and CDR2 SYGVKD. The CDR3 consists of 13 residues. V was clipped by 7 bases and J by 6 bases, with 15 bases between them. The CDR3 here is CAIKGLGGDGYTF. CDR3 nucleotide sequence: TGTGCCATCAAGGGCTTGGGGGGAGATGGCTACACCTTC.

This clone was recorded once. The chain recombines TRBV7-6 with TRBJ2-1, with TRBD1 as a possible D gene (5 bases). The CDR3 has 16 residues. Trimming shortened V by 4 bases and J by 0 bases, and 13 bases separated the two germline ends. Germline CDR1 reads SGHVS; CDR2 reads FNYEAQ. CDR3: CASSSDTAYSYNEQFF. The CDR3 DNA reads TGTGCCAGCAGCTCGGACACGGCCTACTCCTACAATGAGCAGTTCTTC.

The gene calls are TRBV6-5 and TRBJ2-7, with 7 positions matching TRBD2. The germline V gene has CDR1 MNHEY and CDR2 SVGAGI. Germline trimming cut 7 bases from V and 5 bases from J; bases unmatched to any gene: 5. The CDR3 contains 12 residues. In DNA form, the CDR3 reads TGTGCCAGCATGGGGGGGTTGCACGAGCAGTACTTC. This gives the protein CASMGGLHEQYF.

The gene calls are TRBV4-3 and TRBJ1-5; D call uncertain. CDR1 is LGHNA and CDR2 is YSLEER in the germline V gene. The CDR3 has 13 amino acids. Trimming removed 5 bases at V and 4 bases at J, with 9 bases between. The CDR3 bases are TGCGCCAGCAGCTCCCTCCGGAATCAGCCCCAGCATTTT. It specifies CASSSLRNQPQHF.

The V gene is TRBV2, the J gene TRBJ1-1; no clear D. Germline CDR1 SNHLY, CDR2 FYNNEI. The CDR3 is 12 residues long. Trimming removed 4 bases from V and 8 bases from J, with 11 bases in between. This CDR3 reads CASSVGSPEAFF. CDR3 in DNA: TGTGCCAGCAGTGTCGGGAGCCCGGAAGCTTTCTTT.

The chain uses TRBV5-4 and TRBJ2-7; 8 nucleotides line up with TRBD1. The CDR3 covers 17 residues. CDR1 and CDR2 (germline): SGHNT, YYREEE (reference sequence). The junction had 10 bases not matched to a gene; V was cut back by 0 bases and J by 2 bases. CDR3 residues: CASSLGPTGEIPYEQYF. The DNA of the CDR3 is TGTGCCAGCAGCTTGGGACCGACAGGGGAAATTCCCTACGAGCAGTACTTC.

V gene TRBV29-1 combines with J gene TRBJ1-4, with 12 bases that match TRBD1. The CDR3 runs to 13 residues. Germline V CDR1 and CDR2: SQVTM, ANQGSEA. Unmatched junction bases numbered 4, after V lost 7 bases and J lost 7 bases. The CDR3 region is CSAGDRGREKLFF. DNA for the CDR3: TGCAGCGCGGGGGACAGGGGGCGTGAAAAACTGTTTTTT.

The J gene is TRBJ2-7, the V gene TRBV4-1; 11 bases are shared with TRBD2. Trimming removed 3 bases from V and 4 bases from J; junction bases left unmatched: 5. CDR1 is MGHRA, CDR2 YSYEKL, per germline. The CDR3 is 15 residues long. CDR3 sequence (DNA): TGCGCCAGCAGCCAGTCGGGACTAGCGGTTTACGAGCAGTACTTC. It is translated as CASSQSGLAVYEQYF.

CDR3: CSASPGQGHEQYF. CDR3 nucleotide sequence: TGCAGTGCCAGTCCGGGACAGGGCCACGAGCAGTACTTC. The genes are TRBV20-1 and TRBJ2-7; 9 bases fit TRBD1. CDR1 and CDR2 (germline): DFQATT, SNEGSKA (reference sequence). With V trimmed by 6 bases and J by 5 bases, 8 bases remained unmatched. The CDR3 is 13 residues long.